This TCR beta chain was sequenced during a study of T cells in localized non-small cell lung cancer. General study results and limits: Uninvolved adjacent lung had higher T cell clonality than tumor and all other tissues. Because sequencing included only one region (of the tumor), heterogeneity remains possible. Within adjacent lung there appeared a median around 57 of the top 100 tumor clones.

On this clone: What it recognizes is unknown.

The germline gives CDR1 SNHLY, CDR2 FYNNEI. The germline V and J ends were trimmed by 9 bases and 0 bases, with 15 bases remaining between them. CDR3 length equals 15 residues. The assay was immunoSEQ multiplex PCR, and TCRdb's table has in-frame clones only and misses some. The repertoire holds approximately 30,000 clones, about 91% seen once, with about 10% in the top ten. This clonotype was sampled from a female donor over 55 with stage II lung adenocarcinoma. V gene TRBV2 combines with J gene TRBJ1-3; a possible D gene is TRBD1 (5 bases). The sample consisted of peripheral blood mononuclear cells, taken before any cancer treatment. This CDR3 reads CASQGGGVSGNTIYF. As DNA, the CDR3 is TGTGCCAGTCAGGGAGGAGGGGTCTCTGGAAACACCATATATTTT.